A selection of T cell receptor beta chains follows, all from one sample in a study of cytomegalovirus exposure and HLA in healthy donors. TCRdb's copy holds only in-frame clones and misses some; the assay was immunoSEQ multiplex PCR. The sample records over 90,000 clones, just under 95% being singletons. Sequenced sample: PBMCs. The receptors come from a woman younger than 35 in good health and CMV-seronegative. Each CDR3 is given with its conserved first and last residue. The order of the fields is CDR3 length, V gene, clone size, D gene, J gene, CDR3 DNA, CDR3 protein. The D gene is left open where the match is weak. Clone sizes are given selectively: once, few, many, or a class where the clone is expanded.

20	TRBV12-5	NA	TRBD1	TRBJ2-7	TGTGCTAGTGGTTTGGTACGGGTCCTAACCGCCGGGACAGGGGCGGGGGAGCAGTACTTC	CASGLVRVLTAGTGAGEQYF
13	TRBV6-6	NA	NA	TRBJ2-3	TGTGCCAGCACCGGCGGAGGTGCAGATACGCAGTATTTT	CASTGGGADTQYF
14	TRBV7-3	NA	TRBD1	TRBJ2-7	TGTGCCAGCAGCCAGGGGGCGCCCGGATACGAGCAGTACTTC	CASSQGAPGYEQYF
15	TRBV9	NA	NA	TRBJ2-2	TGTGCCAGCAGCGTAGAGGGACATGTGGCCGGGGAGCTGTTTTTT	CASSVEGHVAGELFF
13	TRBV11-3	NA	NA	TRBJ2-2	TGTGCCAGCAGCCACGGGGGTACCGGGGAGCTGTTTTTT	CASSHGGTGELFF
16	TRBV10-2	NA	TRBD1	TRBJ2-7	TGCGCCAGCAGTGAGTCTGGTAGGGGGCTTCAGTACGAGCAGTACTTC	CASSESGRGLQYEQYF
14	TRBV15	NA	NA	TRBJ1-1	TGTGCCACCAGCCAGGTCATAGAGAACACTGAAGCTTTCTTT	CATSQVIENTEAFF
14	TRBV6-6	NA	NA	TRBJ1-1	TGTGCCAGCAGGGAAGTAGGCGGGGACACTGAAGCTTTCTTT	CASREVGGDTEAFF
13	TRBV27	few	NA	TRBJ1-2	TGTGCCAGCAGTTTATCCGCGAACTATGGCTACACCTTC	CASSLSANYGYTF
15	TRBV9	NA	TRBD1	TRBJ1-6	TGTGCCAGCAGCGTGACAGGGGCAGACGATTCACCCCTCCACTTT	CASSVTGADDSPLHF
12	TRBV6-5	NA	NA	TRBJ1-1	TGTGCCAGCAGTTACGTCCAGACTGAAGCTTTCTTT	CASSYVQTEAFF
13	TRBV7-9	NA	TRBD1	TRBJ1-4	TGTGCCAGCAGCTCGGACAGGGAAGAAAAACTGTTTTTT	CASSSDREEKLFF
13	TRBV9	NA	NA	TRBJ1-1	TGTGCCAGCCGGAGGGTTGGAAACACTGAAGCTTTCTTT	CASRRVGNTEAFF
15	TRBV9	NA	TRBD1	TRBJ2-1	TGTGCCAGCAGCGTATCAGGGGGCTCCTACAATGAGCAGTTCTTC	CASSVSGGSYNEQFF
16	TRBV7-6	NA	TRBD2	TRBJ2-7	TGTGCCAGCAGCTCTGGGACTAGCGGGAGTTCTGACGAGCAGTACTTC	CASSSGTSGSSDEQYF
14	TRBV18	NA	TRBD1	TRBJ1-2	TGTGCCAGCTCACGGGACAGGGCTAACTATGGCTACACCTTC	CASSRDRANYGYTF
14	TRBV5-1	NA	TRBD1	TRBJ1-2	TGCGCCAGCCGAGCTTCGACAGGGAACTATGGCTACACCTTC	CASRASTGNYGYTF
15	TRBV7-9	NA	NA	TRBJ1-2	TGTGCCAGCAGCTTCAGGGAGGGTTATAACTATGGCTACACCTTC	CASSFREGYNYGYTF
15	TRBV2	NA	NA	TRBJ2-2	TGTGCCAGCAGTGAAGCGCCAGGGCGTCCCGGGGAGCTGTTTTTT	CASSEAPGRPGELFF
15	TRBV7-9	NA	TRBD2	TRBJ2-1	TGTGCCAGCAGCCATCCTAGCGGGGCCCTCAATGAGCAGTTCTTC	CASSHPSGALNEQFF
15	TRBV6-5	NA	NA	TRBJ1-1	TGTGCCAGCAGTTACTCCGCGACAGGGAACACTGAAGCTTTCTTT	CASSYSATGNTEAFF
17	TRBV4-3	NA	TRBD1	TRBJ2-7	TGCGCCAGCAGCCAAGATAACTTGGACAGGGGTCCCTACGAGCAGTACTTC	CASSQDNLDRGPYEQYF
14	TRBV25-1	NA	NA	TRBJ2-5	TGTGCCAGCAGTGCCCAGGTGGTCTGGGAGACCCAGTACTTC	CASSAQVVWETQYF
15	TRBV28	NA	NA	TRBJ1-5	TGTGCCAGCAGTCTCCGGACACTGCTCAATCAGCCCCAGCATTTT	CASSLRTLLNQPQHF
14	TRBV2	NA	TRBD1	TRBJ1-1	TGTGCCAGCAGTTTGACAGGGGGTGATACTGAAGCTTTCTTT	CASSLTGGDTEAFF
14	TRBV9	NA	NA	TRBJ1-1	TGTGCCAGCAGCGAGAAGGGGATGAACACTGAAGCTTTCTTT	CASSEKGMNTEAFF
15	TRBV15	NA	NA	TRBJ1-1	TGTGCCACCAGCAGAGACGAAACAACCAACACTGAAGCTTTCTTT	CATSRDETTNTEAFF
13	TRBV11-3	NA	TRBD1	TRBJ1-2	TGTGCCAGCAGCGTCGGGACAGTCTATGGCTACACCTTC	CASSVGTVYGYTF
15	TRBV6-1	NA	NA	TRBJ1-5	TGTGCCAGCAGTGACACAGGGCATAGCAATCAGCCCCAGCATTTT	CASSDTGHSNQPQHF
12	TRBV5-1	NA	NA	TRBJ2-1	TGCGCCAGCAGCTTGGTGCAGAAGGAGCAGTTCTTC	CASSLVQKEQFF
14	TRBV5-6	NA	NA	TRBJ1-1	TGTGCCAGCAGCTTGGATGCGGTAGGGCAGGGCGCTTTCTTT	CASSLDAVGQGAFF
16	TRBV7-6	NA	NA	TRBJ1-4	TGTGCCAGCAGCTTAGCGCTGGGGGGTGGGAATGAAAAACTGTTTTTT	CASSLALGGGNEKLFF
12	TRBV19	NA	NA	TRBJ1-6	TGTGCCAGTAGTATCACAGTTGGCCCCCTCCACTTT	CASSITVGPLHF
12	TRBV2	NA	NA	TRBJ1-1	TGTGCCAGCTCTCGGATAACAGTAGAAGCTTTCTTT	CASSRITVEAFF
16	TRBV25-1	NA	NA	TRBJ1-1	TGTGCCAGCAGTGCTCCCTCGGCGGGGCTGGGCACTGAAGCTTTCTTT	CASSAPSAGLGTEAFF
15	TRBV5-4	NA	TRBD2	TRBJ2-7	TGTGCCAGCAGCCACAAGGGGACTACCCTCTACGAGCAGTACTTC	CASSHKGTTLYEQYF
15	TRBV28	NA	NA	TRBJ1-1	TGTGCCAGCAGTTTAATCACAGCACTTAACACTGAAGCTTTCTTT	CASSLITALNTEAFF
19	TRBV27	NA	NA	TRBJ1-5	TGTGCCAGCAGTAGAGTCGGAGGGGTTGCGGCCCCTAGCAATCAGCCCCAGCATTTT	CASSRVGGVAAPSNQPQHF
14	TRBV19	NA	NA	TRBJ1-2	TGTGCCAGTAGTATTACGGGAGAGGTTGTCGGCTACACCTTC	CASSITGEVVGYTF
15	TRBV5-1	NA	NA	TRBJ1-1	TGCGCCAGCAGCTCCCGGGGGGGCCTAAACACTGAAGCTTTCTTT	CASSSRGGLNTEAFF
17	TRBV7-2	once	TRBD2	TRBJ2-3	TGTGCCAGCAGCTTAGGCAGACTAGCGGGGGGGCAAGATACGCAGTATTTT	CASSLGRLAGGQDTQYF
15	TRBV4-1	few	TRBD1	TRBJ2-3	TGCGCCAGCAGCCTACAGGGGATTGGCACAGATACGCAGTATTTT	CASSLQGIGTDTQYF
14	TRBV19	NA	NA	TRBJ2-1	TGTGCCAGTAGCAGCACCGCAGGGGACAATGAGCAGTTCTTC	CASSSTAGDNEQFF
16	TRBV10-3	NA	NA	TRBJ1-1	TGTGCCATCAGTGAACCTAATACAGACATGAACACTGAAGCTTTCTTT	CAISEPNTDMNTEAFF
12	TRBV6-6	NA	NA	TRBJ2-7	TGTGCCAGCAGTCCAGGGAACTACGAGCAGTACTTC	CASSPGNYEQYF
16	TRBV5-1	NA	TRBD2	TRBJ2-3	TGCGCCAGCAGCCCCGGGCTAGCGGGGACCTGGGATACGCAGTATTTT	CASSPGLAGTWDTQYF
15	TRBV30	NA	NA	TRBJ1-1	TGTGCCTGGAGTGTACCCCGCAGGGGGAACACTGAAGCTTTCTTT	CAWSVPRRGNTEAFF
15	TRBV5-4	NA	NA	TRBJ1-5	TGTGCCAGCAGCTTGGGGGGGGATAGCAATCAGCCCCAGCATTTT	CASSLGGDSNQPQHF
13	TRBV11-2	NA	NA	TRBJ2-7	TGTGCCAGCAACTCCCCAGGGGTAGGCGAGCAGTACTTC	CASNSPGVGEQYF
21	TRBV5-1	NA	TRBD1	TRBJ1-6	TGCGCCAGCAGCTCCGGGGTGGGACAGGGAGGCCTAAGCTCCTATAATTCACCCCTCCACTTT	CASSSGVGQGGLSSYNSPLHF
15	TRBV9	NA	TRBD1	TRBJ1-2	TGTGCCAGCAGCATTGACACACAGGGGAACTATGGCTACACCTTC	CASSIDTQGNYGYTF
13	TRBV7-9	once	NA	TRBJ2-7	TGTGCCAGCAGCTTTGGGGAGTCCTACGAGCAGTACTTC	CASSFGESYEQYF
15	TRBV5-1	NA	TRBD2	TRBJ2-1	TGCGCCAGCAGCGGGGGGACTAGCGGTACCAATGAGCAGTTCTTC	CASSGGTSGTNEQFF
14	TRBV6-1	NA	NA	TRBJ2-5	TGTGCCAGCAGTGATCCAGGGCGAGCGGAGACCCAGTACTTC	CASSDPGRAETQYF